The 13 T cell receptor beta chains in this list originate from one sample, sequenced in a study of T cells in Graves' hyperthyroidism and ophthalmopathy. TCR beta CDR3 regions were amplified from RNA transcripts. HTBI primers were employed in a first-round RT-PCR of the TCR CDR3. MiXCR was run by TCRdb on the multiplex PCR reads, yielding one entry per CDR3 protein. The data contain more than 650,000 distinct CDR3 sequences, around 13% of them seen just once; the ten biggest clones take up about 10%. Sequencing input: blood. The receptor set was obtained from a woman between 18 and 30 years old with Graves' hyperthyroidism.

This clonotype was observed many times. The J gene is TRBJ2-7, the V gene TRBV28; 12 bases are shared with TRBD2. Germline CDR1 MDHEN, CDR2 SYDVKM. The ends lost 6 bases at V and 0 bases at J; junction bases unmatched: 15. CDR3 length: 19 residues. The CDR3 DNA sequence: TGTGCCAGCAGGCCCAGGCTAGCGGGAGGGCCTTTTCCCTCCTACGAGCAGTACTTC. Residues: CASRPRLAGGPFPSYEQYF. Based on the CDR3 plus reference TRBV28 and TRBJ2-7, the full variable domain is DVKVTQSSRYLVKRTGEKVFLECVQDMDHENMFWYRQDPGLGLRLIYFSYDVKMKEKGDIPEGYSVSREKKERFSLILESASTNQTSMYLCASRPRLAGGPFPSYEQYFGPGTRLTVT.

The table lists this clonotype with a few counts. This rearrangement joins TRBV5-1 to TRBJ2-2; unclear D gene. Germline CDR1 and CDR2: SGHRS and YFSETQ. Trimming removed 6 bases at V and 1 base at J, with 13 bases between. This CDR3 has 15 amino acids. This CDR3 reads CASTQLPLNTGELFF. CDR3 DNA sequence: TGCGCCAGCACCCAGTTGCCGTTGAACACCGGGGAGCTGTTTTTT.

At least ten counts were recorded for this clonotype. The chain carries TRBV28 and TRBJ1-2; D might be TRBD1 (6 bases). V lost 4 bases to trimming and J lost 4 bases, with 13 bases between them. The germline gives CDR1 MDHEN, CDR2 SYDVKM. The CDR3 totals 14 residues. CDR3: CASSWGRGSYGYTF. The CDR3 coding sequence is TGTGCCAGCAGTTGGGGGCGGGGGAGCTATGGCTACACCTTC.

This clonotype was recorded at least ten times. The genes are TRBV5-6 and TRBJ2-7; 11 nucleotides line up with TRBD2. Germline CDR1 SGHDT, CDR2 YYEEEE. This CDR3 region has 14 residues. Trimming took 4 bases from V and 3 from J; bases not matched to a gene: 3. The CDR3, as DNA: TGTGCCAGCAGCGGGGGACTAGCGGACTACGAGCAGTACTTC. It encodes CASSGGLADYEQYF. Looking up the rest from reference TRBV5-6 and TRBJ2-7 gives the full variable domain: DAGVTQSPTHLIKTRGQQVTLRCSPKSGHDTVSWYQQALGQGPQFIFQYYEEEERQRGNFPDRFSGHQFPNYSSELNVNALLLGDSALYLCASSGGLADYEQYFGPGTRLTVT.

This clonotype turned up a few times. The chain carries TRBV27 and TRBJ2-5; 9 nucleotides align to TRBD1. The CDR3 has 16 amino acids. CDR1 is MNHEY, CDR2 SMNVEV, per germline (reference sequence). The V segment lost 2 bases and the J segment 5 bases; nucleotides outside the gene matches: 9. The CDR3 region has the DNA TGTGCCAGCAGTTTAGGACGGACAGGGGAGTTCGAGACCCAGTACTTC. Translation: CASSLGRTGEFETQYF.

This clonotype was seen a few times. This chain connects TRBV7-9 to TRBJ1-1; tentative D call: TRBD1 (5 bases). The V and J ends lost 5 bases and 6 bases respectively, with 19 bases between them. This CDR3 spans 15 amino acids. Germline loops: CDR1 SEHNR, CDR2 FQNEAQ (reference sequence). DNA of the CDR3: TGTGCCAGCAGCCCCCATGGAGGGGAAGTTCCTGAAGCTTTCTTT. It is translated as CASSPHGGEVPEAFF.

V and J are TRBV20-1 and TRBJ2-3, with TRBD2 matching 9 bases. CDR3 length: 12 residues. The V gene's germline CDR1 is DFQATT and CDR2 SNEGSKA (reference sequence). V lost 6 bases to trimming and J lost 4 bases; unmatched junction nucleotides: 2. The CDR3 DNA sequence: TGCAGTGCAGGGACTAGCCCAGATACGCAGTATTTT. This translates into CSAGTSPDTQYF.

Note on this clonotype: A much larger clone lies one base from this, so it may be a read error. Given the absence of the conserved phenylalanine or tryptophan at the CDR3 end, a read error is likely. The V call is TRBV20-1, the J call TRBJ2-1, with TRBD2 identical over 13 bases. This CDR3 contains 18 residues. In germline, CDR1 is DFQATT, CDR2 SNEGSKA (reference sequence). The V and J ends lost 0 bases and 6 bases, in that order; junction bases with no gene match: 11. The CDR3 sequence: CSARDATGLAGLPNEQFL. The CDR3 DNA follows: TGCAGTGCTAGAGATGCCACGGGACTAGCGGGACTCCCCAATGAGCAGTTCCTC.

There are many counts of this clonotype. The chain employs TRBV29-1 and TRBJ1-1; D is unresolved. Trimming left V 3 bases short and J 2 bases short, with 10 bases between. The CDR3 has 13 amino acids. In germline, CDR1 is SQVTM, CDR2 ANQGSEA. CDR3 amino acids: CSVDGELNTEAFF. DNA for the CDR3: TGCAGCGTTGACGGGGAATTAAACACTGAAGCTTTCTTT.

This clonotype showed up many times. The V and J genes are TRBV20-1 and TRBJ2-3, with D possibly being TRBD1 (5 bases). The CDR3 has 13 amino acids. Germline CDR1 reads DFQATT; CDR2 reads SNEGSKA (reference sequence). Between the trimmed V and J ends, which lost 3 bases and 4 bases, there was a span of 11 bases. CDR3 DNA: TGCAGTGCTAGGCCAGGGCCCGCAGATACGCAGTATTTT. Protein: CSARPGPADTQYF.

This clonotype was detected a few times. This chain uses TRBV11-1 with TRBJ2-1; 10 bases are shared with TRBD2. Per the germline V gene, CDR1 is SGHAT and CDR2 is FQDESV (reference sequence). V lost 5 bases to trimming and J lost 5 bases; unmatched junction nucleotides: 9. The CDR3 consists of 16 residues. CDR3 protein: CASSLGGLAADNEQFF. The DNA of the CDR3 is TGTGCCAGCAGCCTAGGAGGACTAGCGGCAGACAATGAGCAGTTCTTC.

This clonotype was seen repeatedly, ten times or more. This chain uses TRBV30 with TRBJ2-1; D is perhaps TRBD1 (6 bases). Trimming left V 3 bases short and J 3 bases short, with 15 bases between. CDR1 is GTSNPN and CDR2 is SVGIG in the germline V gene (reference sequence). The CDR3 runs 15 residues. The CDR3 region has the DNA TGTGCCTGGAGGCCTTTCGACAGGATCTACAATGAGCAGTTCTTC. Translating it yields CAWRPFDRIYNEQFF.

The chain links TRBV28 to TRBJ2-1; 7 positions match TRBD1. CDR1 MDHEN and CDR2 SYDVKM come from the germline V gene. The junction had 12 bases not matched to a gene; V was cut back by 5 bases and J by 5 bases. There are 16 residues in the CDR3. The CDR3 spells CASSLYRGEIDNEQFF. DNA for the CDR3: TGTGCCAGCAGTCTTTACAGGGGAGAAATAGACAATGAGCAGTTCTTC.